A single TCR beta chain is shown here with its context. Its antigen is not identified. Viral peptide pools were used in the ViraFEST assay to expand antigen-specific CD4+ T cells, and sequencing came afterward. Subsequent to a culture period of less than twelve days, CD4+ T cells were isolated. Two doses of either BNT162b2 or mRNA-1273 were given to each participant. Half the medium was replaced with IL-2 medium on days 3 and 7. V lost 7 bases to trimming and J lost 6 bases, with 18 bases between them. CDR3 length equals 15 residues. CDR1 and CDR2 (germline): MDHEN, SYDVKM. These data come from a study of vaccination effects on CD4 cells after COVID-19. Clones were sequenced by immunoSEQ multiplex PCR, and TCRdb holds only the in-frame ones, with some missing. The sample holds fewer than 85,000 clones, about 80% seen once. Study outcomes and limitations: Clones from infection and from vaccination both contracted markedly late after vaccination.

This sequence was found in a human donor who received a COVID-19 vaccine. The V gene is TRBV28, the J gene TRBJ2-2; TRBD2 is a possible D gene (6 bases). The source material was CD4+ T cells from PBMCs cultured with HCoV-OC43 spike peptides, sampled after COVID-19 vaccination. This sample's subset: HCoV-OC43 spike overlapping peptide pool stimulation. The CDR3 sequence is CASTLGGATPGELFF. For the CDR3, the DNA is TGTGCCAGCACCCTCGGAGGGGCGACGCCCGGGGAGCTGTTTTTT.